This T cell receptor beta chain is drawn from a study of blood T cell repertoires in COVID-19. V was cut by 3 bases and J by 6 bases, with 18 bases left in between. This CDR3 has 15 amino acids. Germline lookup yields CDR1 DFQATT and CDR2 SNEGSKA (reference sequence). Participant-given clinical history determined each cohort assignment. Assay: immunoSEQ multiplex PCR; the TCRdb copy retains only in-frame clones and omits some. The repertoire holds approximately 250,000 clones, approximately 90% seen once, with 3.5% to 4.5% in the top ten. Sequencing used PBMCs or T cells enriched from blood (not recorded which). V usage is TRBV20-1 and J usage is TRBJ2-1; TRBD2 might be the D (6 bases). The sequence came from a woman aged 30 to 39 who had recovered from COVID-19. CDR3 protein: CSASSAGSGPNEQFF. DNA for the CDR3: TGCAGTGCTAGTAGCGCGGGGTCTGGGCCCAATGAGCAGTTCTTC.